The clone carrying this T cell receptor beta chain came up a few times. The CDR3 has 16 residues. CDR1 and CDR2 from the germline V gene are LGHDT and YNNKEL (reference sequence). Germline trimming cut 8 bases from V and 7 bases from J; bases unmatched to any gene: 12. This sample is drawn from a study of blood T cell repertoires in COVID-19. Only in-frame clones appear in the TCRdb table, and some are missing; sequencing was by immunoSEQ multiplex PCR. The table shows some 240,000 clones, with about 90% occurring only once. This TCR derives from a man aged 55-75 years who had recovered from COVID-19. The gene calls are TRBV3-1 (or the pseudogene TRBV3-2) and TRBJ2-1, with TRBD2 identical over 12 bases. The sample taken for sequencing was peripheral blood. In DNA, the CDR3 is TGTGCCAGCTCTCCACAGAGACTAGCGGGGGCGAATGAGCAGTTCTTC. Its translation: CASSPQRLAGANEQFF.